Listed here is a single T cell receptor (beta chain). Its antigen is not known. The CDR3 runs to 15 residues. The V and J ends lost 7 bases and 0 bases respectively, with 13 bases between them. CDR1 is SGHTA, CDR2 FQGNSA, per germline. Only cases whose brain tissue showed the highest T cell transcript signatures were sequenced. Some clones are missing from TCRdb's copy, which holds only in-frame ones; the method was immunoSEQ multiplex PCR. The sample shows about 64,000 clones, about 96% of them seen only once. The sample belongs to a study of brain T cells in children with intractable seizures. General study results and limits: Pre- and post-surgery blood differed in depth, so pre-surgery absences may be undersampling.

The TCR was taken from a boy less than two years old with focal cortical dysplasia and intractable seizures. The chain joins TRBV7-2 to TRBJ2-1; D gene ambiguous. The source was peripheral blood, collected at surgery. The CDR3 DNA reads TGTGCCAGCAACACCAGGAGCCACTCCTACAATGAGCAGTTCTTC. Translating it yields CASNTRSHSYNEQFF. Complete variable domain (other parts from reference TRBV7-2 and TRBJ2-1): GAGVSQSPSNKVTEKGKDVELRCDPISGHTALYWYRQSLGQGLEFLIYFQGNSAPDKSGLPSDRFSAERTGGSVSTLTIQRTQQEDSAVYLCASNTRSHSYNEQFFGPGTRLTVL.